This T cell receptor beta chain was captured by sequencing in a study of blood T cell repertoires in COVID-19. There are 12 residues in the CDR3. The V gene's germline CDR1 is SGHNT and CDR2 YYREEE (reference sequence). Trimming at V came to 3 bases and at J to 10 bases, leaving 5 bases not matched to a gene. Sequencing used immunoSEQ multiplex PCR; TCRdb keeps in-frame clones, though not all of them. The table includes roughly 240,000 clones, 85% detected once. V is TRBV5-4 and J is TRBJ1-2; 8 nucleotides line up with TRBD1. The TCR sequence derives from a woman between 45 and 60 years old with acute COVID-19. Sequencing was done on a sample of PBMCs or T cells enriched from blood (not recorded which). Here the CDR3 reads CASSSQGAYYTF. The CDR3 DNA sequence: TGTGCCAGCAGCTCGCAGGGGGCTTACTACACCTTC.